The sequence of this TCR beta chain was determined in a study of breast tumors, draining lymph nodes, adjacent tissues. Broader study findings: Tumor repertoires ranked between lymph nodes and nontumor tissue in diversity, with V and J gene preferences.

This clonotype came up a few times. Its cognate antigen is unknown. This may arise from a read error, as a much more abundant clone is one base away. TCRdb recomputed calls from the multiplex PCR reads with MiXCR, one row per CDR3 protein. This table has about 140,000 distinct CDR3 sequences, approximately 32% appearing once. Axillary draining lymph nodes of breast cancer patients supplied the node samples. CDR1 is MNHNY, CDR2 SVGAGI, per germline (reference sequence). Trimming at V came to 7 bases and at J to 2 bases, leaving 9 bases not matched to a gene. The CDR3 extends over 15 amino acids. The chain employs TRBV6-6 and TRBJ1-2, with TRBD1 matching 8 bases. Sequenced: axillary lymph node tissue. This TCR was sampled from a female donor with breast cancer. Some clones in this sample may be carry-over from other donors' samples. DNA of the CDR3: TGTGCCAGCAATCGCGGACAGGGAGTCAACTATGGCTACACCTTC. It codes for CASNRGQGVNYGYTF.